A selection of T cell receptor beta chains follows, all from one sample in a study of somatic mutations in cytotoxic T cells in rheumatoid arthritis. Using immunoSEQ multiplex PCR, the repertoire was profiled, and TCRdb retains in-frame clones only, with some absent. The table records some 16,000 clones, approximately 84% of them present only once. Sample: CD8+ T cells sorted from blood. These receptors came from an adult with rheumatoid arthritis. Both conserved end residues are part of each CDR3. A D gene is named only where the DNA matches it firmly. A row's size may be missing; if present it is once, few, many or a size class.

clone_size	v_call	j_call	d_call	cdr3_aa	cdr3_nt
.	TRBV10-1	TRBJ2-7	TRBD2	CASRAGTSGSYEQYF	TGCGCCAGCAGAGCCGGGACTAGCGGTTCCTACGAGCAGTACTTC
.	TRBV5-6	TRBJ1-2	.	CASSQERGHYGYTF	TGTGCCAGCAGCCAAGAACGGGGGCACTATGGCTACACCTTC
.	TRBV10-3	TRBJ2-7	TRBD2	CAIRDERGDYEQYF	TGTGCCATCAGGGATGAGCGGGGGGACTACGAGCAGTACTTC
.	TRBV27	TRBJ2-7	.	CASSLMAGPYEQYF	TGTGCCAGCAGTTTAATGGCGGGGCCCTACGAGCAGTACTTC
.	TRBV10-1	TRBJ1-1	.	CASQDETGTAFF	TGCGCCAGCCAGGACGAAACAGGGACAGCTTTCTTT
.	TRBV9	TRBJ2-5	.	CASSAGELGTQETQYF	TGTGCCAGCAGCGCGGGGGAACTGGGAACCCAAGAGACCCAGTACTTC
.	TRBV7-6	TRBJ2-5	.	CASSLNGKGTQYF	TGTGCCAGCAGCTTAAATGGTAAAGGGACCCAGTACTTC
few	TRBV19	TRBJ2-1	.	CASSIDYNEQFF	TGTGCCAGTAGTATAGACTACAATGAGCAGTTCTTC
.	TRBV4-1	TRBJ1-1	.	CASSQEAYTEAFF	TGCGCCAGCAGCCAAGAGGCCTACACTGAAGCTTTCTTT
once	TRBV27	TRBJ2-1	TRBD2	CASSTGLAGNNEQFF	TGTGCCAGCAGTACGGGACTAGCGGGGAACAATGAGCAGTTCTTC
.	TRBV10-1	TRBJ2-1	.	CASSPKAGSSYNEQFF	TGCGCCAGCAGCCCTAAGGCGGGGAGCTCCTACAATGAGCAGTTCTTC
.	TRBV19	TRBJ1-2	TRBD1	CASSNLGQSYYGYTF	TGTGCCAGTAGTAATCTGGGACAGAGTTACTATGGCTACACCTTC
.	TRBV6-6	TRBJ2-1	TRBD2	CASFHPGGSNEQFF	TGTGCCAGCTTTCACCCGGGGGGATCCAATGAGCAGTTCTTC
.	TRBV12-5	TRBJ1-5	.	CASGHNQPQHF	TGTGCTAGTGGTCACAATCAGCCCCAGCATTTT